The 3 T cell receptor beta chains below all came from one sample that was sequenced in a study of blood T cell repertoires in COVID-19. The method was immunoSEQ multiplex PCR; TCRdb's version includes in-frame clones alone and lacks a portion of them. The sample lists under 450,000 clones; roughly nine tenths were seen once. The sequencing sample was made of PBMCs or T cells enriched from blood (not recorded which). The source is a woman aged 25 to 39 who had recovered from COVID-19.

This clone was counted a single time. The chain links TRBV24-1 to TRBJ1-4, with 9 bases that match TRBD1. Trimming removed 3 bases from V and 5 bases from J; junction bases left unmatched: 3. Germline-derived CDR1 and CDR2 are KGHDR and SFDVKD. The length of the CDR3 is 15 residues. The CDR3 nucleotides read TGTGCCACCAGTGATGGGACAGGGATCAATGAAAAACTGTTTTTT. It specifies CATSDGTGINEKLFF.

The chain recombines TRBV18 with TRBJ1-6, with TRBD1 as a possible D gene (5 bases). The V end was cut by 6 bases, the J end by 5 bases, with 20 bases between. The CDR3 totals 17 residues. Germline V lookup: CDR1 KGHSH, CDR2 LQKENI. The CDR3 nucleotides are TGTGCCAGCTCCCTGGGGCTACCCTCACAGGATAATTCACCCCTCCACTTT. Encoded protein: CASSLGLPSQDNSPLHF.

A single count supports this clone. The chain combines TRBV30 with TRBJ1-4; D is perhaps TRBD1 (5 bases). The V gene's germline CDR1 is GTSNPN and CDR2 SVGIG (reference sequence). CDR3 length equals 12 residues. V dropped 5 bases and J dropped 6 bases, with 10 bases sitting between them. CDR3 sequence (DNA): TGTGCCTGGGGTAGGGGTTATGAAAAACTGTTTTTT. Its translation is CAWGRGYEKLFF.